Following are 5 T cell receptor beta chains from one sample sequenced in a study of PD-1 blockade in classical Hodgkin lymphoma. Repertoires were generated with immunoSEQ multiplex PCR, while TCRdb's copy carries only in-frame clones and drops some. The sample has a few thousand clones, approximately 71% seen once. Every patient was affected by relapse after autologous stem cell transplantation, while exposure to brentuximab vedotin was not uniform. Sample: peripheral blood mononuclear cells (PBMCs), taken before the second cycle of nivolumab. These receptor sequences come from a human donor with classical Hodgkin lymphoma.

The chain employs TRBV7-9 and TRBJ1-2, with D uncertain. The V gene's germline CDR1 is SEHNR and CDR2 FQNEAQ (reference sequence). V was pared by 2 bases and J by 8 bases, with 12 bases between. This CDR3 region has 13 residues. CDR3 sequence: CASSLLRGRGYTF. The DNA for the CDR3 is TGTGCCAGCAGCTTATTACGCGGGAGAGGCTACACCTTC.

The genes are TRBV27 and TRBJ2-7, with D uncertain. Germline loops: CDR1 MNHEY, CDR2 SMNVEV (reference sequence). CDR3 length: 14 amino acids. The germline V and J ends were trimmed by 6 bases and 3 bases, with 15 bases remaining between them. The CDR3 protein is CASSPGIGNYEQYF. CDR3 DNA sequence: TGTGCCAGCAGCCCCGGAATTGGGAACTACGAGCAGTACTTC.

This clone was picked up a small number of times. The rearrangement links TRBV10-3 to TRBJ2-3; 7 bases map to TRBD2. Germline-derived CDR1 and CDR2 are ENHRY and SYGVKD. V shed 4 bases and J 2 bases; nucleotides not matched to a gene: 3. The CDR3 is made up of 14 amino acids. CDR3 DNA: TGTGCCATCAGTGTCAGCGGGGACACAGATACGCAGTATTTT. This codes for CAISVSGDTDTQYF.

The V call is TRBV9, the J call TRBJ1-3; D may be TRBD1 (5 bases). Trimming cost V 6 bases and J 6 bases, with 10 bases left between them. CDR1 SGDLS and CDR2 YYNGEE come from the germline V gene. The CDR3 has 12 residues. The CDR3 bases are TGTGCCAGCAAAGACAGAATAAACACCATATATTTT. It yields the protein CASKDRINTIYF.

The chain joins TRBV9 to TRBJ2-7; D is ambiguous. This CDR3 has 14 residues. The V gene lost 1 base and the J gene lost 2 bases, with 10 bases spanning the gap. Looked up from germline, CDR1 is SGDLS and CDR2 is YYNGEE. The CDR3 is CASSVNDSPYEQYF. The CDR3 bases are TGTGCCAGCAGCGTAAACGATAGCCCCTACGAGCAGTACTTC.